This T cell receptor (beta chain) was recorded in a study of T cell responses to AZD1222 COVID-19 vaccine. CDR1 and CDR2 (germline): DFQATT, SNEGSKA (reference sequence). This CDR3 is 11 amino acids long. V was pared by 5 bases and J by 8 bases, with 12 bases between. Study outcomes and limitations: The CD4 TCRs associated with vaccination extended across spike and predominated at 160-218 and 743-854. Within unmutated variant regions lay the reported targets of nearly half of spike-specific TCRs. There were mostly white British donors and more females than males, and clonal diversity was possibly underestimated.

Points on this clone: The target antigen is unknown.

Sequencing was performed with immunoSEQ multiplex PCR; in TCRdb, only in-frame clones are kept and a portion is missing. The table has roughly 75,000 clones, 80% to 85% seen once. This sequence originates from an adult in good health. This specimen was peripheral blood, taken on day 0 of AZD1222 vaccination. This chain links TRBV20-1 with TRBJ1-2, with D uncertain. The CDR3 reads CSASVGLGYTF. The CDR3 DNA follows: TGCAGTGCTTCCGTAGGGTTAGGCTACACCTTC.